This TCR beta chain was captured in a study of cytomegalovirus exposure and HLA in healthy donors. PCR involved 60 Vbeta and 13 Jbeta primers. Profiling relied on immunoSEQ multiplex PCR, and the TCRdb table lists in-frame clones only, not all of them. The sample consists of 150,000 to 200,000 clones, under 80% of them appearing once. With 4 bases clipped from V and 6 bases from J, the junction kept 2 bases outside the gene matches. The CDR3 has 13 residues. Germline values: CDR1 SGHRS, CDR2 YFSETQ. This chain links TRBV5-1 with TRBJ2-3; TRBD2 aligns across 10 bases. The TCR comes from a female donor in good health and CMV-seronegative. The sample was PBMCs. The CDR3 loop reads CASSMGLADTQYF. In nucleotides, the CDR3 is TGCGCCAGCAGCATGGGACTAGCGGATACGCAGTATTTT.